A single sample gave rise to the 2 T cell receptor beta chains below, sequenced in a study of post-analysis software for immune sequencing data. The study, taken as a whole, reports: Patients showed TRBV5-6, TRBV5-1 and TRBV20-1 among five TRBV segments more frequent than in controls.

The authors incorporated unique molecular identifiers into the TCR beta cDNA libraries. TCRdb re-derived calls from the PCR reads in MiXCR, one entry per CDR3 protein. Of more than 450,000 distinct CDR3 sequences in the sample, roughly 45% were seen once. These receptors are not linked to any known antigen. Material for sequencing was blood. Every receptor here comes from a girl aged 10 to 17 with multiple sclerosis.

The CDR3 spells CASRPTPPTDTQYF. The CDR3 nucleotides read TGTGCCAGCAGGCCTACTCCGCCCACAGATACGCAGTATTTT. J is TRBJ2-3 and V is TRBV6-5; no clear D gene. The CDR3 is 14 residues long. Germline V lookup: CDR1 MNHEY, CDR2 SVGAGI. V was clipped by 6 bases and J by 2 bases, with 12 bases between them.

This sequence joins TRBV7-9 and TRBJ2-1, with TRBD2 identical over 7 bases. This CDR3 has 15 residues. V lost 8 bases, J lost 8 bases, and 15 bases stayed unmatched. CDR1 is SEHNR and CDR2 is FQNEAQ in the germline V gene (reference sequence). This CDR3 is CASFASGRAYDEQFF. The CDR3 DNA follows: TGTGCCAGCTTCGCCTCAGGGAGGGCATACGATGAGCAGTTCTTC. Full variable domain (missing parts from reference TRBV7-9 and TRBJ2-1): DTGVSQNPRHKITKRGQNVTFRCDPISEHNRLYWYRQTLGQGPEFLTYFQNEAQLEKSRLLSDRFSAERPKGSFSTLEIQRTEQGDSAMYLCASFASGRAYDEQFFGPGTRLTVL.